The 29 T cell receptor beta chains in this list originate from one sample, sequenced in a study of blood T cell repertoires in COVID-19. Method: immunoSEQ multiplex PCR; TCRdb's copy keeps in-frame clones and lacks some. Counted here are about 120,000 clones, 82% occurring once; the ten biggest clones make up 9.5% to 13%. The sequenced sample consisted of peripheral blood. The source of these receptors is a human donor in a cohort sampled during active COVID-19.

The rearrangement uses TRBV11-2 and TRBJ2-2, with D perhaps TRBD2 (5 bases). The CDR3 has 16 amino acids. The V end was cut by 6 bases, the J end by 0 bases, with 14 bases between. CDR1 and CDR2 (germline): SGHAT, FQNNGV. The CDR3 DNA is TGTGCCAGCAGAACCTCCGGGATGGCGAACACCGGGGAGCTGTTTTTT. It translates to CASRTSGMANTGELFF.

This sequence joins TRBV12-5 and TRBJ2-3, with D possibly being TRBD1 (5 bases). There are 14 residues in the CDR3. The V and J ends lost 3 bases and 3 bases respectively, with 10 bases between them. Germline V CDR1 and CDR2: LGHNT, FRNRAP. The chain's CDR3 is CASGLGQGTDTQYF. In nucleotides, the CDR3 is TGTGCTAGTGGTTTAGGGCAGGGAACAGATACGCAGTATTTT.

This clone occurred a few times. The V gene is TRBV2, the J gene TRBJ1-6, with unresolved D. The CDR3 contains 12 residues. Germline lookup yields CDR1 SNHLY and CDR2 FYNNEI. V lost 10 bases to trimming and J lost 9 bases, with 13 bases between them. Here the CDR3 reads CATRYSSSPLHF. CDR3 DNA sequence: TGTGCCACTCGATACAGTTCTTCACCCCTCCACTTT.

The CDR3 region is CASSHSSEETQYF. DNA of the CDR3: TGTGCCAGCAGCCACAGTTCGGAAGAGACCCAGTACTTC. This sequence joins TRBV7-6 and TRBJ2-5; D gene unclear. V lost 5 bases to trimming and J lost 3 bases, with 10 bases between them. The germline V gene has CDR1 SGHVS and CDR2 FNYEAQ. CDR3 length: 13 residues.

This sequence joins TRBV2 and TRBJ1-2; D ambiguous. Germline CDR1 is SNHLY and CDR2 is FYNNEI. CDR3 size: 13 residues. Trimming pared 7 bases from V and 0 bases from J, leaving 9 bases between. The CDR3 sequence: CASNYIANYGYTF. The CDR3 DNA sequence: TGTGCCAGCAACTACATTGCTAACTATGGCTACACCTTC. The entire variable domain, with the rest obtained from reference TRBV2 and TRBJ1-2, is as follows: EPEVTQTPSHQVTQMGQEVILRCVPISNHLYFYWYRQILGQKVEFLVSFYNNEISEKSEIFDDQFSVERPDGSNFTLKIRSTKLEDSAMYFCASNYIANYGYTFGSGTRLTVV.

The V and J genes are TRBV29-1 and TRBJ1-1, with D uncertain. Trimming stripped 3 bases from V and 3 bases from J, with 20 bases between. This CDR3 has 16 amino acids. Germline V gives CDR1 SQVTM, CDR2 ANQGSEA. In nucleotides, the CDR3 is TGCAGCGTTGACTGGAGTCAGCGCTACATGGACACTGAAGCTTTCTTT. Translated: CSVDWSQRYMDTEAFF.

The chain has TRBV14 and TRBJ2-3, with 9 bases lining up with TRBD2. The CDR3 contains 14 residues. The germline V gene encodes CDR1 SGHDN and CDR2 FVKESK. The V gene end was trimmed by 5 bases and the J gene end by 3 bases; junction bases not matched to a gene: 3. The CDR3 DNA follows: TGTGCCAGCAGCAGGGGACTAGCTACAGATACGCAGTATTTT. Protein sequence: CASSRGLATDTQYF.

The genes are TRBV11-3 and TRBJ1-2; perhaps TRBD1 as D (5 bases). Germline V gene lookup returns CDR1 SGHNT and CDR2 YENEEA. The CDR3 extends over 13 amino acids. The V end was cut by 3 bases, the J end by 6 bases, with 11 bases between. In nucleotides, the CDR3 is TGTGCCAGCAGCTTTTCCCAGGGTAATGGCTACACCTTC. Encoded protein: CASSFSQGNGYTF.

This clone appeared a few times. The chain employs TRBV7-9 and TRBJ1-2, with D unresolved. The CDR3 consists of 12 residues. Per germline, CDR1 SEHNR and CDR2 FQNEAQ (reference sequence). Trimming removed 5 bases at V and 5 bases at J, with 9 bases between. In DNA form, the CDR3 reads TGTGCCAGCAGCCAAGACACTTATGGCTACACCTTC. Translated, it gives CASSQDTYGYTF.

This sequence joins TRBV5-1 and TRBJ2-3; D remains unclear. CDR3 length: 12 amino acids. Germline V CDR1 and CDR2: SGHRS, YFSETQ. Trimming shortened V by 0 bases and J by 6 bases, and 5 bases separated the two germline ends. The chain's CDR3 is CASSLGRDTQYF. The CDR3, as DNA: TGCGCCAGCAGCTTGGGCCGGGATACGCAGTATTTT.

This clone was counted between two and nine times. The V call is TRBV18, the J call TRBJ2-7; 14 bases agree with TRBD2. J gave up 3 bases and V 3 bases, and 4 bases lay outside the gene matches. The CDR3 contains 16 residues. From germline, CDR1 is KGHSH and CDR2 LQKENI. The CDR3 loop reads CASSPGLAGEGYEQYF. Here the CDR3 DNA reads TGTGCCAGCTCACCGGGACTAGCGGGGGAAGGCTACGAGCAGTACTTC.

The V call is TRBV7-9, the J call TRBJ2-1; D gene uncertain. The CDR3 is 13 amino acids. In germline, CDR1 is SEHNR, CDR2 FQNEAQ (reference sequence). Trimming removed 0 bases from V and 6 bases from J, with 6 bases in between. CDR3 nucleotide sequence: TGTGCCAGCAGCTTAGCGGCAGTCAATGAGCAGTTCTTC. Its translation is CASSLAAVNEQFF.

This clone was seen a single time. V is TRBV27 and J is TRBJ2-6; the D gene is possibly TRBD1 (5 bases). The CDR3 is made up of 17 amino acids. Germline CDR1 reads MNHEY; CDR2 reads SMNVEV (reference sequence). The V and J ends lost 2 bases and 2 bases respectively, with 13 bases between them. The CDR3 DNA follows: TGTGCCAGCAGTTTAGGGCCAGGGTCGGCTGGGGCCAACGTCCTGACTTTC. It encodes CASSLGPGSAGANVLTF.

A few counts support this clone. J is TRBJ2-7 and V is TRBV5-4; a possible D gene is TRBD2 (6 bases). Germline V gene sequence: CDR1 SGHNT, CDR2 YYREEE (reference sequence). This CDR3 is 13 amino acids long. Deletions cut 1 base from V and 6 bases from J, with 11 bases between. The CDR3 nucleotides read TGTGCCAGCAGCTTGAGACTAGTTACCGAGCAGTACTTC. This codes for CASSLRLVTEQYF.

The chain uses TRBV6-5 and TRBJ2-3; 11 bases map to TRBD1. This CDR3 spans 16 amino acids. Germline V gives CDR1 MNHEY, CDR2 SVGAGI. V was clipped by 2 bases and J by 9 bases; unmatched bases: 10. CDR3 sequence (DNA): TGTGCCAGCAGTTACAGAGGACAGGGGGCCCACAACACGCAGTATTTT. Its translation: CASSYRGQGAHNTQYF.

The genes are TRBV5-1 and TRBJ1-4; maybe TRBD1 (6 bases). V lost 2 bases, J lost 8 bases, and 16 bases lay in between. CDR3 length: 15 residues. Germline-derived CDR1 and CDR2 are SGHRS and YFSETQ. The CDR3 loop is CASSLTGSVGEKLFF. CDR3 bases: TGCGCCAGCAGCTTAACAGGGTCAGTTGGGGAAAAACTGTTTTTT.

This clone was observed once. This sequence joins TRBV5-1 and TRBJ2-7; 9 positions match TRBD1. Unmatched junction bases numbered 9, after V lost 5 bases and J lost 6 bases. The CDR3 loop spans 14 amino acids. Germline V lookup: CDR1 SGHRS, CDR2 YFSETQ. CDR3 in DNA: TGCGCCAGCAGGTCCGGGACAGGGCCGCTCGAGCAGTACTTC. Translation gives CASRSGTGPLEQYF.

This clone came up a few times. The rearrangement uses TRBV12-3 or TRBV12-4 and TRBJ2-7, with D perhaps TRBD2 (5 bases). Deletions cut 4 bases from V and 6 bases from J, with 7 bases between. CDR3 length equals 11 residues. The CDR3 DNA reads as TGTGCCAGCAGTTCTGAGGGCGAGCAGTACTTC. It is translated as CASSSEGEQYF.

The chain couples TRBV27 to TRBJ2-4, with D possibly TRBD2 on 5 matching bases. This CDR3 has 13 amino acids. In germline, CDR1 is MNHEY, CDR2 SMNVEV (reference sequence). V was shortened by 10 bases and J by 3 bases, with 13 bases between the two germline ends. CDR3 amino acids: CAMKLGGKNIQYF. The CDR3, as DNA: TGTGCCATGAAACTAGGAGGCAAAAACATTCAGTACTTC.

The chain recombines TRBV11-3 with TRBJ1-1; no firm D call. Germline V gene lookup returns CDR1 SGHNT and CDR2 YENEEA. V dropped 0 bases and J dropped 7 bases, with 6 bases sitting between them. The CDR3 covers 12 residues. The CDR3 coding sequence is TGTGCCAGCAGCTTAGACGGAGGTGAAGCTTTCTTT. Its translation: CASSLDGGEAFF.

This rearrangement joins TRBV2 to TRBJ2-3, with D perhaps TRBD2 (6 bases). V was clipped by 6 bases and J by 5 bases, with 21 bases between them. The CDR3 has 16 residues. Germline loops: CDR1 SNHLY, CDR2 FYNNEI. The CDR3 DNA reads as TGTGCCAGCAGGTCGGCGGTATTAGCGGTGGTAGATACGCAGTATTTT. It is translated as CASRSAVLAVVDTQYF.

This clone was counted once. This chain uses TRBV11-2 with TRBJ2-1; TRBD2 aligns across 10 bases. The CDR3 extends over 17 amino acids. Germline V lookup: CDR1 SGHAT, CDR2 FQNNGV. Trimming removed 4 bases from V and 4 bases from J; junction bases left unmatched: 10. DNA of the CDR3: TGTGCCAGCAGCTCCTGGCTTACTAGCGGGGAATACAATGAGCAGTTCTTC. Translation gives CASSSWLTSGEYNEQFF.

The gene calls are TRBV28 and TRBJ2-1, with 13 nucleotides matching TRBD2. Trimming cost V 6 bases and J 10 bases; bases outside gene matches: 9. CDR1 MDHEN and CDR2 SYDVKM come from the germline V gene. The CDR3 has 15 residues. In DNA form, the CDR3 reads TGTGCCAGCAGGACTAGCGGGGGGCCCTCCGGAGAGCAGTTCTTC. Encoded protein: CASRTSGGPSGEQFF.

The gene calls are TRBV6-2 or TRBV6-3 and TRBJ2-3; 10 positions agree with TRBD2. Germline V gives CDR1 MNHEY, CDR2 SVGEGT. J was trimmed by 1 base and V by 5 bases; bases with no gene match: 9. The CDR3 totals 17 residues. In DNA, the CDR3 is TGTGCCAGCAGTCGGGGACTAGCGAGCCTTCGCACAGATACGCAGTATTTT. Amino acids: CASSRGLASLRTDTQYF.

This chain joins TRBV7-2 and TRBJ2-1; no definite D call. Germline-derived CDR1 and CDR2 are SGHTA and FQGNSA. The CDR3 extends over 14 amino acids. V lost 3 bases and J 0 bases, leaving 6 bases between the germline ends. CDR3 nucleotide sequence: TGTGCCAGCAGCTTCCCCTACTCCTACAATGAGCAGTTCTTC. This codes for CASSFPYSYNEQFF. Full variable domain (outside the CDR3, taken from reference TRBV7-2 and TRBJ2-1): GAGVSQSPSNKVTEKGKDVELRCDPISGHTALYWYRQSLGQGLEFLIYFQGNSAPDKSGLPSDRFSAERTGGSVSTLTIQRTQQEDSAVYLCASSFPYSYNEQFFGPGTRLTVL.

This chain links TRBV19 with TRBJ1-2; the match to TRBD1 covers 7 bases. Losses at the gene ends were 3 bases for V and 3 bases for J; bases not matched to a gene: 7. The CDR3 sequence is 15 residues long. Looked up from germline, CDR1 is LNHDA and CDR2 is SQIVND (reference sequence). In DNA, the CDR3 is TGTGCCAGTAGTATCTCCCATACAGGGGACTATGGCTACACCTTC. The encoded protein is CASSISHTGDYGYTF.

The rearrangement links TRBV27 to TRBJ1-2, with D uncertain. The CDR3 covers 13 residues. V lost 4 bases and J 4 bases, leaving 10 bases between the germline ends. Germline CDR1 is MNHEY and CDR2 is SMNVEV (reference sequence). CDR3 sequence (DNA): TGTGCCAGCAGTTCACACGCAGGCTATGGCTACACCTTC. Encoded protein: CASSSHAGYGYTF.

This rearrangement joins TRBV2 to TRBJ2-2; 10 nucleotides align to TRBD2. This CDR3 region has 19 residues. Germline V gives CDR1 SNHLY, CDR2 FYNNEI. The ends lost 7 bases at V and 6 bases at J; junction bases unmatched: 20. The CDR3 DNA is TGTGCCAGCACCCGGGGACCAGCGGGGGGGCTCGGTATCGCCGGGGAGCTGTTTTTT. This sequence encodes CASTRGPAGGLGIAGELFF.

V is TRBV2 and J is TRBJ2-3; D not certain. The V and J ends lost 7 bases and 6 bases respectively, with 8 bases between them. Germline assignment: CDR1 SNHLY and CDR2 FYNNEI. There are 11 residues in the CDR3. CDR3 in amino acids: CASTLADTQYF. CDR3 in DNA: TGTGCCAGCACCCTGGCTGATACGCAGTATTTT.